The T cell receptor (beta chain) described here comes from a study of cytomegalovirus exposure and HLA in healthy donors. Generated by immunoSEQ multiplex PCR, the TCRdb table keeps only in-frame clones and is missing some. Among over 100,000 clones listed, around nine tenths were seen once. Trimming pared 1 base from V and 8 bases from J, leaving 12 bases between. The length of the CDR3 is 14 residues. Germline V lookup: CDR1 SGHDT, CDR2 YYEEEE. This chain links TRBV5-6 with TRBJ1-4, with D tentatively TRBD1 (5 bases). The source material was PBMCs. The sequence derives from a woman aged 18-29 years in good health and CMV-seronegative. CDR3 bases: TGTGCCAGCAGCTTGAAGGGGAAGGTGGAAAAACTGTTTTTT. Encoded protein: CASSLKGKVEKLFF. The variable domain in full, completed from reference TRBV5-6 and TRBJ1-4, reads DAGVTQSPTHLIKTRGQQVTLRCSPKSGHDTVSWYQQALGQGPQFIFQYYEEEERQRGNFPDRFSGHQFPNYSSELNVNALLLGDSALYLCASSLKGKVEKLFFGSGTQLSVL.